Listed below are T cell receptor beta chains from one sample, sequenced in a study of T-cell reconstitution after alpha-beta-depleted transplantation in children. MiXCR was run by TCRdb on the PCR reads, yielding one entry per CDR3 protein. The data show about 980,000 distinct CDR3 sequences, about 29% seen once. This material consisted of PBMCs, mostly from graft donor cells, taken 360 days after TCRalphabeta/CD19-depleted stem cell transplant. These receptors originate from a boy in the first two years of life who had a stem cell transplant for SCID, so the T cells may come from the graft donor. The CDR3 runs from the conserved cysteine through the conserved F or W. The D gene is left open where the match is weak. Only part of the rows carry a size: once, few, many, or a class if the clone is expanded.

d_gene	abundance	v_gene	j_gene	CDR3nt	CDR3aa
NA	NA	TRBV12-3/TRBV12-4	TRBJ1-2	TGTGCCAGCAGTCCATTTCCGGGCACAGGTGGGGGCTACACCTTC	CASSPFPGTGGGYTF
NA	few	TRBV12-3/TRBV12-4	TRBJ2-2	TGTGCCAGCAGTTATAAGATTGCCGGGGAGCTGTTTTTT	CASSYKIAGELFF
NA	many	TRBV4-3	TRBJ2-7	TGCGCCAGCAGCCAAGATACGGGAACCTACGAGCAGTACTTC	CASSQDTGTYEQYF
TRBD2	NA	TRBV6-1	TRBJ2-1	TGTGCCAGCAGTCGCCCTAGCGGGGTGGACAATGAGCAGTTCTTC	CASSRPSGVDNEQFF
NA	few	TRBV11-2	TRBJ2-5	TGTGCCAGCAGCTTAGATCGGCTCGGGTGGAAGACCCAGTACTTC	CASSLDRLGWKTQYF
NA	few	TRBV11-1	TRBJ2-1	TGTGCCAGCAGCTTATCTAGATCATCCCATGAGCAGTTCTTC	CASSLSRSSHEQFF
TRBD1	NA	TRBV5-1	TRBJ2-5	TGCGCCAGCAGCTCAAGACAGGGGGGCGTTGGGCAAGAGACCCAGTACTTC	CASSSRQGGVGQETQYF
NA	NA	TRBV6-1	TRBJ2-5	TGTGCCAGCAGACCAGTTGGGGCGCCGGGGCAAGAGACCCAGTACTTC	CASRPVGAPGQETQYF
NA	NA	TRBV9	TRBJ2-1	TGTGCCAGCAGTCCCATGGGGGGCTCCTACAATGAGCAGTTCTTC	CASSPMGGSYNEQFF
NA	once	TRBV5-6	TRBJ2-5	TGTGCCAGCAGCTTTGAAGCTTTGGGGACCCAGTACTTC	CASSFEALGTQYF
NA	NA	TRBV19	TRBJ2-1	TGTGCCAGTAGTATCGGGGGTGAGCAGTTCTTC	CASSIGGEQFF
NA	NA	TRBV4-3	TRBJ1-1	TGCGCCAGCAGCCAAGATTCTGGCCTGTCCCTCGAAGCTTTCTTT	CASSQDSGLSLEAFF
NA	few	TRBV12-3/TRBV12-4	TRBJ1-1	TGTGCCAGCAGTCGCGGCCCTCCCGGCACTGAAGCTTTCTTT	CASSRGPPGTEAFF
NA	few	TRBV6-1	TRBJ2-6	TGTGCCAGCAGTCCGGGACCGACAACTGGGGCCAACGTCCTGACTTTC	CASSPGPTTGANVLTF
TRBD2	few	TRBV28	TRBJ2-3	TGTGCCAGCAGTTTCGTCCCCAGCGGGGTAGGCACAGATACGCAGTATTTT	CASSFVPSGVGTDTQYF
NA	few	TRBV12-3/TRBV12-4	TRBJ2-7	TGTGCCAGCAGTTTAGCAGGGTTCGGATACGAGCAGTACTTC	CASSLAGFGYEQYF
TRBD2	few	TRBV4-2	TRBJ2-3	TGTGCCAGCAGCCCCTTACCGGGACTAGCGGGGAGTGATACGCAGTATTTT	CASSPLPGLAGSDTQYF
NA	few	TRBV7-6	TRBJ1-5	TGTGCCAGCAGCCCGACAGGCGATCTCAATCAGCCCCAGCATTTT	CASSPTGDLNQPQHF